The 16 T cell receptor beta chains below come from one sample, sequenced in a study of ipilimumab plus nivolumab after autologous stem cell transplantation. TCRdb's copy holds only in-frame clones and misses some; the assay was immunoSEQ multiplex PCR. The sample lists fewer than 95,000 clones; nearly 85% were seen once. Sample: PBMCs, taken in a trial of ipilimumab plus nivolumab as post-transplant consolidation. The receptors shown here come from a male donor with diffuse large B-cell lymphoma.

The chain is built from TRBV5-1 and TRBJ2-7; D might be TRBD1 (6 bases). Germline assignment: CDR1 SGHRS and CDR2 YFSETQ. Trimming pared 0 bases from V and 1 base from J, leaving 11 bases between. The CDR3 is made up of 15 amino acids. CDR3 bases: TGCGCCAGCAGCTTGGATATTAGGGGGTCCTACGAGCAGTACTTC. It specifies CASSLDIRGSYEQYF.

The chain is built from TRBV5-1 and TRBJ2-3; 11 bases are shared with TRBD1. Germline V gene sequence: CDR1 SGHRS, CDR2 YFSETQ. The CDR3 covers 17 residues. V lost 5 bases to trimming and J lost 6 bases; unmatched junction nucleotides: 14. CDR3 coding DNA: TGCGCCAGCAGGGGGTATATTGGACAGGGGGCAGTGGATACGCAGTATTTT. It specifies CASRGYIGQGAVDTQYF.

V is TRBV7-2 and J is TRBJ1-1; no definite D call. There are 13 residues in the CDR3. The germline V gene encodes CDR1 SGHTA and CDR2 FQGNSA. Trimming cost V 2 bases and J 1 base, with 5 bases left between them. The CDR3 sequence: CASSLQGNTEAFF. The CDR3 nucleotides read TGTGCCAGCAGCTTACAAGGGAACACTGAAGCTTTCTTT. The entire variable domain, with the rest obtained from reference TRBV7-2 and TRBJ1-1, is as follows: GAGVSQSPSNKVTEKGKDVELRCDPISGHTALYWYRQSLGQGLEFLIYFQGNSAPDKSGLPSDRFSAERTGGSVSTLTIQRTQQEDSAVYLCASSLQGNTEAFFGQGTRLTVV.

The chain couples TRBV6-1 to TRBJ1-2; no definite D call. The CDR3 spans 10 residues. Per the germline V gene, CDR1 is MNHNS and CDR2 is SASEGT. Trimming took 8 bases from V and 2 from J, leaving 3 bases between them. The CDR3 DNA follows: TGTGCCAGCGGAAACTATGGCTACACCTTC. Encoded protein: CASGNYGYTF.

The chain carries TRBV7-9 and TRBJ2-3; D remains ambiguous. The CDR3 totals 13 residues. V lost 1 base to trimming and J lost 3 bases, with 5 bases between them. In germline, CDR1 is SEHNR, CDR2 FQNEAQ (reference sequence). CDR3: CASSLVETDTQYF. As DNA, the CDR3 is TGTGCCAGCAGCTTAGTAGAGACAGATACGCAGTATTTT. Filled out from reference TRBV7-9 and TRBJ2-3, the complete variable domain reads DTGVSQNPRHKITKRGQNVTFRCDPISEHNRLYWYRQTLGQGPEFLTYFQNEAQLEKSRLLSDRFSAERPKGSFSTLEIQRTEQGDSAMYLCASSLVETDTQYFGPGTRLTVL.

V and J are TRBV10-2 and TRBJ1-3; D is undetermined. The V gene's germline CDR1 is WSHSY and CDR2 SAAADI. The CDR3 runs to 16 residues. The V end lost 3 bases, the J end lost 2 bases, and 14 bases lay between the germline ends. CDR3 sequence: CASSEGPGPAGNTIYF. CDR3 sequence (DNA): TGCGCCAGCAGTGAAGGGCCAGGACCCGCTGGAAACACCATATATTTT.

The V gene is TRBV18, the J gene TRBJ1-2; 8 bases line up with TRBD1. CDR3 size: 17 residues. Germline values: CDR1 KGHSH, CDR2 LQKENI. With V trimmed by 1 base and J by 0 bases, 7 bases remained unmatched. CDR3 DNA: TGTGCCAGCTCACCACTTATGAACAGGGGGGCTAACTATGGCTACACCTTC. Protein product: CASSPLMNRGANYGYTF.

As DNA, the CDR3 is TGTGCCAGCAGTCCCGAGCGGTGGAGGCAGCCCCAGCATTTT. The encoded protein is CASSPERWRQPQHF. The chain is built from TRBV6-5 and TRBJ1-5; D remains ambiguous. CDR3 length: 14 residues. Trimming removed 5 bases at V and 7 bases at J, with 15 bases between. Germline V lookup: CDR1 MNHEY, CDR2 SVGAGI.

This clone occurred once. The chain carries TRBV4-1 and TRBJ2-1; 7 bases are a match to TRBD2. In germline, CDR1 is MGHRA, CDR2 YSYEKL. This CDR3 comprises 16 residues. With 1 base clipped from V and 5 bases from J, the junction kept 8 bases outside the gene matches. CDR3 in amino acids: CASSQGSAGNHNEQFF. In nucleotides, the CDR3 is TGCGCCAGCAGCCAAGGGTCAGCGGGGAACCACAATGAGCAGTTCTTC.

In this sample, this clone turned up a few times. CDR3 DNA: TGTGCCAGCAGCTCCCCTTTCAGGGGGTCGACCGGGGAGCTGTTTTTT. It translates to CASSSPFRGSTGELFF. This rearrangement joins TRBV7-9 to TRBJ2-2, with TRBD1 identical over 7 bases. Germline V gene sequence: CDR1 SEHNR, CDR2 FQNEAQ (reference sequence). CDR3 length equals 16 residues. V lost 4 bases to trimming and J lost 5 bases; unmatched junction nucleotides: 10.

The chain combines TRBV2 with TRBJ1-1; TRBD1 might be the D (5 bases). Germline loops: CDR1 SNHLY, CDR2 FYNNEI. The CDR3 totals 13 residues. V was clipped by 5 bases and J by 0 bases, with 7 bases between them. This chain's CDR3 is CASSRTMNTEAFF. The CDR3 bases are TGTGCCAGCAGTCGGACAATGAACACTGAAGCTTTCTTT.

On this clone: Different DNA sequences within this sample yield the same CDR3. The chain couples TRBV5-1 to TRBJ1-2; D is possibly TRBD1 (5 bases). Germline V lookup: CDR1 SGHRS, CDR2 YFSETQ. V was cut by 4 bases and J by 7 bases, with 11 bases left in between. This CDR3 contains 12 residues. CDR3 nucleotide sequence: TGCGCCAGCAGCGAACCAGGGTTTGGCTACACCTTC. Translated: CASSEPGFGYTF.

This clone occurred a few times. The CDR3 region has the DNA TGTGCCAGTAGTATAGGACAGATCTATGGCTACACCTTC. This gives the protein CASSIGQIYGYTF. The V and J genes are TRBV19 and TRBJ1-2; D may be TRBD1 (5 bases). CDR1 and CDR2 (germline): LNHDA, SQIVND (reference sequence). The V end was cut by 1 base, the J end by 4 bases, with 7 bases between. The CDR3 runs 13 residues.

V is TRBV25-1 and J is TRBJ2-1, with D perhaps TRBD1 (6 bases). V was shortened by 4 bases and J by 4 bases, with 14 bases between the two germline ends. The CDR3 is 15 residues long. Per germline, CDR1 MGHDK and CDR2 SYGVNS. The CDR3 nucleotides are TGTGCCAGCAGTGGTTCGGGGACACTTTACAATGAGCAGTTCTTC. It translates to CASSGSGTLYNEQFF.

The chain carries TRBV7-6 and TRBJ2-1, with D uncertain. This CDR3 is built from 13 residues. Trimming removed 3 bases from V and 1 base from J, with 4 bases in between. Germline V gene data show CDR1 as SGHVS and CDR2 as FNYEAQ. CDR3 loop: CASSFQSYNEQFF. DNA for the CDR3: TGTGCCAGCAGCTTCCAATCCTACAATGAGCAGTTCTTC.

V usage is TRBV2 and J usage is TRBJ2-5, with D maybe TRBD2 (5 bases). The CDR3 has 14 residues. Looked up from germline, CDR1 is SNHLY and CDR2 is FYNNEI. V dropped 4 bases and J dropped 4 bases, with 13 bases sitting between them. CDR3 sequence: CASSGPGFGETQYF. The CDR3 DNA reads TGTGCCAGCAGTGGACCGGGATTCGGAGAGACCCAGTACTTC. Based on the CDR3 plus reference TRBV2 and TRBJ2-5, the full variable domain is EPEVTQTPSHQVTQMGQEVILRCVPISNHLYFYWYRQILGQKVEFLVSFYNNEISEKSEIFDDQFSVERPDGSNFTLKIRSTKLEDSAMYFCASSGPGFGETQYFGPGTRLLVL.